This TCR beta chain was profiled in a study of shared clonotypes between healthy human individuals. The protocol was immunoSEQ multiplex PCR, while the TCRdb copy is restricted to in-frame clones and leaves out a portion. Of some 2 million clones in the sample, over 85% were seen once. Only CD45RO-negative cells positively selected for CCR7 counted as naive CD8 cells, so terminally differentiated effector memory CD45RA+ cells were excluded. Study conclusions and caveats: Generally, naive subsets came out with larger estimated richness than memory subsets.

Notes on this clone: The antigen remains unidentified.

The receptor comes from a man younger than 35 in good health. Source material: naive CD8+ T cells sorted from blood.

CDR3 region: CASSYGQAYEQYF. The CDR3 DNA follows: TGTGCCAGCAGCTACGGACAGGCCTACGAGCAGTACTTC. V gene TRBV5-6 combines with J gene TRBJ2-7, with 7 bases identical to TRBD1. CDR1 SGHDT and CDR2 YYEEEE come from the germline V gene. Unmatched junction bases numbered 2, after V lost 3 bases and J lost 2 bases. The CDR3 is 13 amino acids.